This T cell receptor beta chain is drawn from a study of blood T cell repertoires in COVID-19. Study-level background: The United States, Italy and Spain supplied acute and convalescent COVID-19 samples. T cells, B-cell-depleted T cells, or PBMCs provided the cDNA or gDNA that served as material.

As processed by the authors: Reference gene primer amplification gave nucleated cell count estimates. The table came from immunoSEQ multiplex PCR; TCRdb's copy has only in-frame clones and leaves some out. V and J calls and clone size are given by that table; D and trimming were obtained from the DNA. The sample records some 250,000 clones, roughly 86% being singletons. The length of the CDR3 is 14 residues. Between the trimmed V and J ends, which lost 0 bases and 1 base, there was a span of 6 bases. CDR1 is MNHNS, CDR2 SASEGT, per germline. Source material: peripheral blood. The sequence was collected from a woman between 25 and 40 years old who had recovered from COVID-19. The V and J genes are TRBV6-1 and TRBJ1-2; possibly TRBD1 for D (5 bases). The CDR3 nucleotides are TGTGCCAGCAGTGAAGCCCAGGGTAACTATGGCTACACCTTC. Amino acid sequence: CASSEAQGNYGYTF.